These 11 T cell receptor beta chains came from one sample sequenced in a study of cytomegalovirus exposure and HLA in healthy donors. 13 Jbeta primers and 60 Vbeta primers were used for the PCR. Sequencing was performed with immunoSEQ multiplex PCR; in TCRdb, only in-frame clones are kept and a portion is missing. The sample yields about 130,000 clones, 76% seen once. Sequenced: PBMCs. The receptor set was obtained from a female donor in good health and CMV-seropositive.

The V gene is TRBV10-1, the J gene TRBJ2-7, with 7 bases that match TRBD1. Germline V gene sequence: CDR1 WNHNN, CDR2 SYGVQD (reference sequence). Trimming at V came to 0 bases and at J to 3 bases, leaving 5 bases not matched to a gene. The CDR3 totals 15 residues. The CDR3 is CASSESKGGGYEQYF. CDR3 DNA: TGCGCCAGCAGTGAGTCGAAAGGGGGCGGCTACGAGCAGTACTTC.

The gene calls are TRBV9 and TRBJ2-1; 12 nucleotides agree with TRBD2. The germline V gene has CDR1 SGDLS and CDR2 YYNGEE. This CDR3 has 14 residues. Unmatched junction bases numbered 1, after V lost 5 bases and J lost 4 bases. CDR3 coding DNA: TGTGCCAGCAGTGGACTAGCGGGGTACAATGAGCAGTTCTTC. Its translation: CASSGLAGYNEQFF.

Turning to this clone: An end of the junction does not agree with germline; a read error may underlie this. This sample includes further DNA sequences coding for the same CDR3. The CDR3 sequence: CASSPGGAMETQYF. CDR3 nucleotide sequence: TGTGCCAGCTCACCCGGGGGGGCCATGGAGACTCAGTACTTC. V usage is TRBV18 and J usage is TRBJ2-5; 8 nucleotides align to TRBD2. CDR3 size: 14 residues. Germline loops: CDR1 KGHSH, CDR2 LQKENI.

This chain joins TRBV5-6 and TRBJ2-7; TRBD2 matches at 10 bases. Germline V CDR1 and CDR2: SGHDT, YYEEEE. The V and J ends lost 1 base and 4 bases, in that order; junction bases with no gene match: 8. The CDR3 totals 16 residues. CDR3 protein: CASSLFQREGSYEQYF. In DNA form, the CDR3 reads TGTGCCAGCAGCTTGTTCCAGCGGGAGGGCTCGTACGAGCAGTACTTC.

The chain combines TRBV28 with TRBJ1-5; TRBD1 is a possible D gene (5 bases). Germline CDR1 and CDR2: MDHEN and SYDVKM. V shed 7 bases and J shed 6 bases, with 19 bases lying between them. The CDR3 runs to 15 residues. This CDR3 reads CASILIGGGGQPQHF. In DNA, the CDR3 is TGTGCCAGCATCCTCATCGGGGGTGGTGGTCAGCCCCAGCATTTT.

This chain uses TRBV28 with TRBJ2-3; TRBD1 might be the D (6 bases). Trimming cost V 7 bases and J 4 bases, with 12 bases left between them. This CDR3 is 13 amino acids long. The V gene's germline CDR1 is MDHEN and CDR2 SYDVKM. CDR3 sequence reads: CASTLPGADTQYF. The CDR3 DNA reads as TGTGCCAGCACCCTGCCAGGGGCAGATACGCAGTATTTT.

This CDR3 is CATSRDGEGDQPQHF. CDR3 coding DNA: TGTGCCACCAGCAGAGATGGGGAGGGGGATCAGCCCCAGCATTTT. The chain uses TRBV15 and TRBJ1-5; D possibly corresponds to TRBD1 (6 bases). Germline lookup yields CDR1 LNHNV and CDR2 YYDKDF (reference sequence). The CDR3 has 15 residues. Trimming took off 0 bases at V and 5 bases at J, with 11 bases between the two ends.

This chain uses TRBV5-1 with TRBJ2-7; the match to TRBD2 covers 8 bases. This CDR3 is built from 15 residues. Germline V lookup: CDR1 SGHRS, CDR2 YFSETQ. J was trimmed by 5 bases and V by 0 bases; bases with no gene match: 7. This chain's CDR3 is CASSLAWREVDEQYF. CDR3 DNA: TGCGCCAGCAGCTTGGCATGGCGGGAGGTGGACGAGCAGTACTTC.

The J gene is TRBJ1-1, the V gene TRBV10-3; tentatively, D is TRBD1 (5 bases). CDR1 and CDR2 (germline): ENHRY, SYGVKD. V dropped 3 bases and J dropped 0 bases, with 11 bases sitting between them. The CDR3 has 15 amino acids. As DNA, the CDR3 is TGTGCCATCAGTGAAAGGGGCCTGGTGAACACTGAAGCTTTCTTT. Translation: CAISERGLVNTEAFF.

The V call is TRBV15, the J call TRBJ1-5, with 11 bases matching TRBD1. V lost 3 bases, J lost 5 bases, and 12 bases stayed unmatched. The CDR3 contains 18 residues. In germline, CDR1 is LNHNV, CDR2 YYDKDF (reference sequence). As DNA, the CDR3 is TGTGCCACCAGCAGGGGAGGGACAGGGGGGGTAGGGTATCAGCCCCAGCATTTT. It encodes CATSRGGTGGVGYQPQHF.

J is TRBJ2-5 and V is TRBV7-7, with 7 bases matching TRBD2. This CDR3 region has 15 residues. Per germline, CDR1 SSHAT and CDR2 FNYEAQ (reference sequence). With 5 bases clipped from V and 3 bases from J, the junction kept 9 bases outside the gene matches. CDR3 residues: CASSTNSGREETQYF. CDR3 sequence (DNA): TGTGCCAGCAGCACGAATAGCGGGCGAGAAGAGACCCAGTACTTC.